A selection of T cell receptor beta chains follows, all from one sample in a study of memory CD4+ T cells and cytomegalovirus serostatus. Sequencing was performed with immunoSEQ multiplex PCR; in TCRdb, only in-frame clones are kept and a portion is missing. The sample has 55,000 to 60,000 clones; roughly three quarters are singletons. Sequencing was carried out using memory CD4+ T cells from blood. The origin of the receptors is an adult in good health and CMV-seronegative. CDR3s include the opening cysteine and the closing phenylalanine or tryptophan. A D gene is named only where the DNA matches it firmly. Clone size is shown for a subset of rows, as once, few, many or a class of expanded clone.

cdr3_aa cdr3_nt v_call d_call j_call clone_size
CASAQRESRYNEQFF TGCGCCAGCGCCCAGCGGGAGAGCAGGTACAATGAGCAGTTCTTC TRBV5-1 TRBD2 TRBJ2-1 NA
CASSSGQGYGDTQYF TGCGCCAGCAGCTCTGGACAGGGTTACGGTGATACGCAGTATTTT TRBV5-1 TRBD1 TRBJ2-3 NA
CASTREAGVHQGYEQYF TGTGCCAGTACCCGAGAAGCGGGAGTGCATCAGGGATACGAGCAGTACTTC TRBV19 TRBD2 TRBJ2-7 NA
CASSNLGLAGAADTQYF TGTGCCAGCAGCAACCTCGGGCTAGCGGGGGCTGCAGATACGCAGTATTTT TRBV7-8 TRBD2 TRBJ2-3 NA
CASSPWTGASGNEQFF TGTGCCAGCAGCCCCTGGACGGGGGCGTCGGGGAATGAGCAGTTCTTC TRBV5-8 NA TRBJ2-1 NA
CASSISAGYEQYF TGTGCCAGTAGTATTTCCGCCGGCTACGAGCAGTACTTC TRBV19 NA TRBJ2-7 NA
CAWSVLGYHYGYTF TGTGCCTGGAGTGTACTAGGGTATCACTATGGCTACACCTTC TRBV30 NA TRBJ1-2 NA
CAISDPNRDEQYF TGTGCCATCAGTGACCCTAACAGGGACGAGCAGTACTTC TRBV10-3 NA TRBJ2-7 once
CATKTSGATDTQYF TGTGCCACCAAGACTAGCGGGGCCACAGATACGCAGTATTTT TRBV6-1 TRBD2 TRBJ2-3 once
CASARDPNYGYTF TGTGCCAGCGCCCGGGACCCTAACTATGGCTACACCTTC TRBV19 NA TRBJ1-2 NA
CASTRGMTNQPQHF TGTGCCAGCACCAGAGGGATGACGAATCAGCCCCAGCATTTT TRBV5-5 NA TRBJ1-5 NA
CASTGINEKLFF TGTGCCAGCACGGGGATTAATGAAAAACTGTTTTTT TRBV2 NA TRBJ1-4 NA
CASSLSLSRGPSHHTGELFF TGTGCCAGCAGCTTGTCTTTGTCCAGGGGGCCTTCCCATCACACCGGGGAGCTGTTTTTT TRBV5-8 TRBD1 TRBJ2-2 NA
CASSSPNQGTQYF TGTGCCAGCAGCTCCCCAAATCAGGGTACGCAGTATTTT TRBV7-2 NA TRBJ2-3 NA
CASSYSTGRENTEAFF TGTGCCAGCAGTTACTCGACCGGCAGAGAGAACACTGAAGCTTTCTTT TRBV6-5 NA TRBJ1-1 NA
CASSLAGGEGETQYF TGTGCCAGCAGCTTAGCCGGAGGGGAAGGGGAGACCCAGTACTTC TRBV7-6 NA TRBJ2-5 NA
CASTQGRGTDTQYF TGTGCCAGCACCCAAGGACGGGGCACAGATACGCAGTATTTT TRBV6-5 NA TRBJ2-3 NA
CAISRTGAEAFF TGTGCCATCAGCCGGACCGGAGCTGAAGCTTTCTTT TRBV10-3 NA TRBJ1-1 NA
CASSSGRTEAFF TGCGCCAGCAGCTCGGGACGGACTGAAGCTTTCTTT TRBV5-1 NA TRBJ1-1 NA
CASSISDRNYGYTF TGTGCCAGCAGTATCTCGGACAGGAACTATGGCTACACCTTC TRBV27 TRBD1 TRBJ1-2 NA
CASSWGQGDKQYF TGCGCCAGCAGCTGGGGACAGGGTGATAAGCAGTACTTC TRBV5-1 TRBD1 TRBJ2-7 NA
CASREGPDGYTF TGTGCCAGTCGAGAGGGCCCTGATGGCTACACCTTC TRBV19 NA TRBJ1-2 few
CASSQVVTFSGNTIYF TGTGCCAGCAGCCAAGTTGTGACCTTCTCTGGAAACACCATATATTTT TRBV14 NA TRBJ1-3 once
CASSLGGGLPVGAFF TGTGCCAGCAGCTTAGGAGGGGGACTGCCGGTAGGGGCTTTCTTT TRBV5-4 NA TRBJ1-1 NA
CASSLDPPRTEAFF TGTGCCAGCAGCTTAGACCCTCCGAGGACTGAAGCTTTCTTT TRBV7-9 NA TRBJ1-1 NA
CASSRYSEAFF TGTGCCAGCAGCCGTTATAGTGAAGCTTTCTTT TRBV7-9 NA TRBJ1-1 NA
CASSGYEQYF TGTGCCAGCAGCGGCTACGAGCAGTACTTC TRBV5-4 NA TRBJ2-7 NA
CASSLPSGSGKTQYF TGTGCCAGCAGCTTACCTAGCGGGAGTGGTAAGACCCAGTACTTC TRBV11-2 TRBD2 TRBJ2-5 once
CASSYVALAGDNEQFF TGTGCCAGCAGTTACGTAGCACTAGCGGGAGACAATGAGCAGTTCTTC TRBV5-4 TRBD2 TRBJ2-1 NA
CASTPLGSPLHF TGTGCCAGCACCCCCCTGGGGTCACCCCTCCACTTT TRBV6-6 NA TRBJ1-6 NA
CASRPFNTEAFF TGTGCCAGCAGGCCCTTTAACACTGAAGCTTTCTTT TRBV2 NA TRBJ1-1 NA
CASSSGATHNEQFF TGTGCCAGCAGCTCCGGGGCTACCCACAATGAGCAGTTCTTC TRBV5-8 NA TRBJ2-1 NA
CSVDAGRTNYGYTF TGCAGCGTTGATGCGGGCAGGACTAACTATGGCTACACCTTC TRBV29-1 NA TRBJ1-2 NA
CASTIAGANVLTF TGTGCCAGTACTATTGCTGGGGCCAACGTCCTGACTTTC TRBV19 NA TRBJ2-6 NA
CASRLQGDTGELFF TGTGCCAGTAGATTACAGGGGGACACCGGGGAGCTGTTTTTT TRBV19 TRBD1 TRBJ2-2 NA
CASSRDRRANYGYTF TGTGCCAGCTCACGGGACAGAAGAGCTAACTATGGCTACACCTTC TRBV18 TRBD1 TRBJ1-2 NA
CAWGTLNTEAFF TGTGCCTGGGGTACACTGAACACTGAAGCTTTCTTT TRBV30 NA TRBJ1-1 NA
CASNRQGTSSGANVLTF TGTGCCAGCAACAGACAGGGGACAAGCTCTGGGGCCAACGTCCTGACTTTC TRBV2 TRBD1 TRBJ2-6 NA
CASRPGLAKNIQYF TGTGCCAGCAGACCTGGCCTAGCCAAAAACATTCAGTACTTC TRBV4-2 NA TRBJ2-4 NA
CASSEERDSYNSPLHF TGTGCCAGCAGTGAAGAGCGCGACAGCTATAATTCACCCCTCCACTTT TRBV2 NA TRBJ1-6 NA
CASSGGGGNEKLFF TGCGCCAGCAGCGGTGGTGGAGGTAATGAAAAACTGTTTTTT TRBV5-1 NA TRBJ1-4 NA
CASSSFGYEQYF TGTGCCAGCAGCTCCTTCGGCTACGAGCAGTACTTC TRBV13 NA TRBJ2-7 NA
CASRTATNEKLFF TGCGCCAGCAGGACGGCAACTAATGAAAAACTGTTTTTT TRBV5-1 NA TRBJ1-4 NA
CASRHKDQPQHF TGTGCCAGCAGACACAAAGATCAGCCCCAGCATTTT TRBV6-5 NA TRBJ1-5 NA
CASSDEMYLETQYF TGCGCCAGCAGTGATGAGATGTATTTAGAGACCCAGTACTTC TRBV4-1 NA TRBJ2-5 NA
CASSPGHGVTKNIQYF TGTGCCAGCAGTCCGGGGCACGGCGTGACCAAAAACATTCAGTACTTC TRBV27 NA TRBJ2-4 NA
CASSVGRGWERETQYF TGTGCCAGCAGCGTAGGTAGAGGGTGGGAGCGAGAGACCCAGTACTTC TRBV9 NA TRBJ2-5 NA
CASSLGLWGRSNEKLFF TGTGCCAGCAGCTTAGGTTTATGGGGACGGAGTAATGAAAAACTGTTTTTT TRBV11-3 NA TRBJ1-4 few
CASSLDYLGSGELFF TGTGCCAGCAGCTTGGACTACCTAGGGAGCGGGGAGCTGTTTTTT TRBV5-4 NA TRBJ2-2 NA
CASSQAQGPNSPLHF TGCGCCAGCAGCCAGGCACAGGGGCCTAATTCACCCCTCCACTTT TRBV4-3 TRBD1 TRBJ1-6 NA
CASRIRGIYNSPLHF TGTGCCAGCAGGATCAGGGGGATCTATAATTCACCCCTCCACTTT TRBV28 TRBD1 TRBJ1-6 NA
CAWSSPDRYGYTF TGTGCCTGGAGTAGCCCAGACAGATATGGCTACACCTTC TRBV30 NA TRBJ1-2 NA
CSVEAGNFYQETQYF TGCAGCGTTGAAGCCGGAAACTTTTACCAAGAGACCCAGTACTTC TRBV29-1 NA TRBJ2-5 NA
CASSLDNSGQYF TGTGCCAGCAGCTTAGATAATTCTGGGCAGTACTTC TRBV7-9 NA TRBJ2-7 NA